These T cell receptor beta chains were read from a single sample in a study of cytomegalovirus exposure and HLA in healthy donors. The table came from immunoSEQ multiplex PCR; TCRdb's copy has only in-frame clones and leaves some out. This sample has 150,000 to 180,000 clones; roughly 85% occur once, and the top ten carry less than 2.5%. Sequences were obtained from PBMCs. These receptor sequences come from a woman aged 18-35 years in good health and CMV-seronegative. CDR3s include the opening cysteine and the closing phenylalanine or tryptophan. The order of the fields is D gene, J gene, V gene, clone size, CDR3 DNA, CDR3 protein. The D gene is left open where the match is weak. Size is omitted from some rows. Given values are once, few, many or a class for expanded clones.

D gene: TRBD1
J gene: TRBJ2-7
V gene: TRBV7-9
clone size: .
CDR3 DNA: TGTGCCAGCACCACAGGGGGGCAGGGAAGCTACGAGCAGTACTTC
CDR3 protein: CASTTGGQGSYEQYF

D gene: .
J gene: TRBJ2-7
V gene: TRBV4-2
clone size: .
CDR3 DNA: TGTGCCAGCAGCCCGGAAGATAGGGGCCACGAGCAGTACTTC
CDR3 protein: CASSPEDRGHEQYF

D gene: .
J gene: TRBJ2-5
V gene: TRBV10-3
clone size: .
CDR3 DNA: TGTGCCATCAGTGAGTCTAACAGGAGGGCAGAGACCCAGTACTTC
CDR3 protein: CAISESNRRAETQYF

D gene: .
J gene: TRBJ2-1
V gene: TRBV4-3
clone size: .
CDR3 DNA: TGCGCCAGCAGACAGAACCTAGAGGGGGGGCGGGTTGAGCAGTTCTTC
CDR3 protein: CASRQNLEGGRVEQFF

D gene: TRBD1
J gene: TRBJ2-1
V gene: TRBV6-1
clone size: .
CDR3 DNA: TGTGCCAGCAGTGCCCGGGACAGAGCGTACAATGAGCAGTTCTTC
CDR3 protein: CASSARDRAYNEQFF

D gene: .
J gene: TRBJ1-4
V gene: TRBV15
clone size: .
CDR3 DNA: TGTGCCACCAGCAGATCAGGCGGGGGTCGTGAAAAACTGTTTTTT
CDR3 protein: CATSRSGGGREKLFF

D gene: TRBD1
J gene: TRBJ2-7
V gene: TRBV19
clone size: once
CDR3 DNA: TGTGCCAGTAGTCCTCAGACAGGGGGCATCGTCGAGCAGTACTTC
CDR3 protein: CASSPQTGGIVEQYF

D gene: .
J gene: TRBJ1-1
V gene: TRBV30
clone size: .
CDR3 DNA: TGTGCCTGGAGTAAGGGGGGGGGTAGGGACACTGAAGCTTTCTTT
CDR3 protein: CAWSKGGGRDTEAFF

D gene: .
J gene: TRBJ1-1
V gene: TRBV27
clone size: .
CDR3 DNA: TGTGCCAGCAGTTTGGTATTAGGGGGGAACACTGAAGCTTTCTTT
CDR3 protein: CASSLVLGGNTEAFF

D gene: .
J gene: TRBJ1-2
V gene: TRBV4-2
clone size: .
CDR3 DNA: TGTGCCAGCAGCCAGGAACTCAGGACTGGATCCCGCTACACCTTC
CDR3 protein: CASSQELRTGSRYTF

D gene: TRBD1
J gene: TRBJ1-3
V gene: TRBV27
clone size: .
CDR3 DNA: TGTGCCAGCAGTTCCGGGGACCCCCTAACAGGGGCCTCTGGAAACACCATATATTTT
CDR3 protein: CASSSGDPLTGASGNTIYF

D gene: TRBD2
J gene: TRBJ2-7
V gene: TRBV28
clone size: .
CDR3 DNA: TGTGCCAGCAGTCTCGGACTAGCGGGAAGATACGAGCAGTACTTC
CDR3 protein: CASSLGLAGRYEQYF

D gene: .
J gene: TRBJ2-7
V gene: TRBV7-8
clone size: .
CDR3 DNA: TGTGCCAGCAGCTTAGCGACAAGGGGCAGCTCCTACGAGCAGTACTTC
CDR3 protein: CASSLATRGSSYEQYF

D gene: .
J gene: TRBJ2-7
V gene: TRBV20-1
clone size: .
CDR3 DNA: TGCAGTGCGGGCCCCTCCTACGAGCAGTACTTC
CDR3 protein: CSAGPSYEQYF

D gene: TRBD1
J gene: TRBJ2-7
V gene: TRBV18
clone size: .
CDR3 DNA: TGTGCCAGCTCCGATGCGGACAGGGGCATCCACGAGCAGTACTTC
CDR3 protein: CASSDADRGIHEQYF

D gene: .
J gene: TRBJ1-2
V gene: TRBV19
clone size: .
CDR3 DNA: TGTGCCAGTAGTATAAGAGGGACGGGGGATTACACCTTC
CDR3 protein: CASSIRGTGDYTF

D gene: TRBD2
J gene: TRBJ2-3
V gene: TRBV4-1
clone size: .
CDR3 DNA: TGCGCCAGCAGCCGCACAGGGACTAGCGGGACAGATACGCAGTATTTT
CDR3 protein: CASSRTGTSGTDTQYF

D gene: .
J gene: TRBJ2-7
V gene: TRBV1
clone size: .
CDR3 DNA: TGCACCAGCACCCCGTCTGGGACAGGGGGCAACCTAATCTTCCTGGGGGAGCAGTACTTC
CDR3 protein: CTSTPSGTGGNLIFLGEQYF

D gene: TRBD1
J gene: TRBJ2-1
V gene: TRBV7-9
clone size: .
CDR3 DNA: TGTGCCAGCAGCCCAGACAGGGACGCCTACAATGAGCAGTTCTTC
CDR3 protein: CASSPDRDAYNEQFF

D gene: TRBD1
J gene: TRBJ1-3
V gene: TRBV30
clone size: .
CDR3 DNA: TGTGCCTGGGGACAGGTTTCTGGAAACACCATATATTTT
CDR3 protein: CAWGQVSGNTIYF

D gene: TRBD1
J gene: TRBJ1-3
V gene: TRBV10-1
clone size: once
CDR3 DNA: TGCGCCAGCAGTACCGGGACAGGGTGGGGGGGAAACACCATATATTTT
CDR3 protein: CASSTGTGWGGNTIYF

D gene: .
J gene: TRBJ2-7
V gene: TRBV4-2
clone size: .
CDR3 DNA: TGTGCCAGCAGCCAAGGCAGGGTCGGCTTCTTCGAGCAGTACTTC
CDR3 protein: CASSQGRVGFFEQYF

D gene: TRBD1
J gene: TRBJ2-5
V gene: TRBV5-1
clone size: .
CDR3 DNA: TGCGCCAGCAGCTCCCGGACAGGGACCCAAGAGACCCAGTACTTC
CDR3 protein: CASSSRTGTQETQYF

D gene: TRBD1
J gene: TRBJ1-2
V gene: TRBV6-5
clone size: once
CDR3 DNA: TGTGCCAGCAGTTACTCCGTCGGGACAGCCAACCAAGCAATCTTC
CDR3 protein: CASSYSVGTANQAIF

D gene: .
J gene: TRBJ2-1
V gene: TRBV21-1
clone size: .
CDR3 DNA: TGTGCCAGCAGCAAAGGAGGAGGAGGGAATGAGCAGTTCTTC
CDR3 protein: CASSKGGGGNEQFF

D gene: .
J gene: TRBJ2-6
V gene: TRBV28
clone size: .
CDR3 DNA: TGTGCCAGCAGTTCCTTCCGGGACACCTCCTCTGGGGCCAACGTCCTGACTTTC
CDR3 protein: CASSSFRDTSSGANVLTF

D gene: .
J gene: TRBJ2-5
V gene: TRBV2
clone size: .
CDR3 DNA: TGTGCCAGCAGTGCGACTAGTGCGGCAGAGACCCAGTACTTC
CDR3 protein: CASSATSAAETQYF

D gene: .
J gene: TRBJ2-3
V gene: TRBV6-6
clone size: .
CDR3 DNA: TGTGCCAGCAGTTACTCGGCCTCCAGGGGAGATACGCAGTATTTT
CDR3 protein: CASSYSASRGDTQYF

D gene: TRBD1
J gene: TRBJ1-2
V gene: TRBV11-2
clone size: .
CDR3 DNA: TGTGCCAGCCTACGGGACAGCCGAGGGGATGGCTACACCTTC
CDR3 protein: CASLRDSRGDGYTF

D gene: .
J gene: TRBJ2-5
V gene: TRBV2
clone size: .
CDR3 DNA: TGTGCCAGCGGGGGGCAAGAGACCCAGTACTTC
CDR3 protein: CASGGQETQYF

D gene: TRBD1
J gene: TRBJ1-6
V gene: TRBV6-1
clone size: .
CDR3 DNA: TGTGCCAGCAGTGTAGGGGGACAGGCTTATAATTCACCCCTCCACTTT
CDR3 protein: CASSVGGQAYNSPLHF

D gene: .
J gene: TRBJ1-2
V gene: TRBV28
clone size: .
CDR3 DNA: TGTGCCAGCAGCCACGACTCAAGTTATGGCTACACCTTC
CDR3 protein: CASSHDSSYGYTF

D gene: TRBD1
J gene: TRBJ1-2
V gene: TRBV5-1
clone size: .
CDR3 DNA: TGCGCCAGCGGTAACAGGGGAGGAGGGGATGGCTACACCTTC
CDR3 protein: CASGNRGGGDGYTF

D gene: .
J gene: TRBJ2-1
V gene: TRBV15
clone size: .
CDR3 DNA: TGTGCCACCAGCAGGGACTATGAGAACTACAATGAGCAGTTCTTC
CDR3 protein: CATSRDYENYNEQFF

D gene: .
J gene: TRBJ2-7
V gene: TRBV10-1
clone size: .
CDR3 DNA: TGCGCCAGGGACACCCTCGAGCAGTACTTC
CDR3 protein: CARDTLEQYF

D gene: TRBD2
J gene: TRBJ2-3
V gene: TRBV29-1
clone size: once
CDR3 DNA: TGCAGCGTGGCCGGACTAGCGGGGCGCACAGATACGCAGTATTTT
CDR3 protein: CSVAGLAGRTDTQYF

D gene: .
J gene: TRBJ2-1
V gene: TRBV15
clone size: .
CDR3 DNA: TGTGCCACCAGCAGATCCGGAGCTACCTACAATGAGCAGTTCTTC
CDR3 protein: CATSRSGATYNEQFF

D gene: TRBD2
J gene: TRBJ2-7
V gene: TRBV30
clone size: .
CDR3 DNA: TGTGCCTCGAAATTAGCGGGAAAGACCTACGAGCAGTACTTC
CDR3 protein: CASKLAGKTYEQYF

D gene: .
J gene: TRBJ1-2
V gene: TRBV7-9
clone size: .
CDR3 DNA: TGTGCCAGCAGCTCCGATTTCGGGGATTATGGCTACACCTTC
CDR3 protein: CASSSDFGDYGYTF